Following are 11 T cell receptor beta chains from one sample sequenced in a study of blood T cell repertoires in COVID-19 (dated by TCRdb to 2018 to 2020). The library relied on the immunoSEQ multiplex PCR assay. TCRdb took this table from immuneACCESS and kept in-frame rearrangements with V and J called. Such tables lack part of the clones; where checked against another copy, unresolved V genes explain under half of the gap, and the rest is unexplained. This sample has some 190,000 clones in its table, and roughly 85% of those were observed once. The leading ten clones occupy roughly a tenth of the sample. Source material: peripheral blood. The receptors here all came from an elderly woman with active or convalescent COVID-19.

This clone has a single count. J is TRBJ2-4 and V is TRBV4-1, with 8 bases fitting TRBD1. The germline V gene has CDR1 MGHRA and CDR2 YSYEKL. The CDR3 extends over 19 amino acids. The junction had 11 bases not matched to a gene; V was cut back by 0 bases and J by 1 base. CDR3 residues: CASSQEVNRGIGAKNIQYF. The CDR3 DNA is TGCGCCAGCAGCCAAGAAGTCAACAGGGGGATCGGGGCCAAAAACATTCAGTACTTC.

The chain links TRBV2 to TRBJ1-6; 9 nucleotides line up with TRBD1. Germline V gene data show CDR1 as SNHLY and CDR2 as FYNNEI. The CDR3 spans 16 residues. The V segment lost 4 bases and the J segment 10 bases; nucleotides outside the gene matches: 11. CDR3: CASSAPGTGYRSPLHF. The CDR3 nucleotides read TGTGCCAGCAGTGCTCCCGGGACAGGGTATCGGTCACCCCTCCACTTT.

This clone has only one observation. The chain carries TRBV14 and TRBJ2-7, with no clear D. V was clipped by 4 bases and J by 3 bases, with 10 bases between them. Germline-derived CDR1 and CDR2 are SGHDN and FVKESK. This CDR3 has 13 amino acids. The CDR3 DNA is TGTGCCAGCAGCCGGCGGCTTGTCTACGAGCAGTACTTC. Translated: CASSRRLVYEQYF.

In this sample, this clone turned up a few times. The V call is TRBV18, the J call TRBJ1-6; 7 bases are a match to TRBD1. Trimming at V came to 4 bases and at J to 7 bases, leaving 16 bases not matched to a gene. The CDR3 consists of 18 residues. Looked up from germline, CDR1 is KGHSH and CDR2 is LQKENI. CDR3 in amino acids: CASSLRGTDPVWNSPLHF. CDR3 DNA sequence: TGTGCCAGCTCACTTAGGGGGACAGATCCCGTGTGGAATTCACCCCTCCACTTT.

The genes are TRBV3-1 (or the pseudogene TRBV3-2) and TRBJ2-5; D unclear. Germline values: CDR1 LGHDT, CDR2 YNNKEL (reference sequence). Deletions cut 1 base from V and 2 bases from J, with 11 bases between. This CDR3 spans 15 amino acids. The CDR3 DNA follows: TGTGCCAGCAGCCAAGGTTTGACTCCTCAAGAGACCCAGTACTTC. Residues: CASSQGLTPQETQYF.

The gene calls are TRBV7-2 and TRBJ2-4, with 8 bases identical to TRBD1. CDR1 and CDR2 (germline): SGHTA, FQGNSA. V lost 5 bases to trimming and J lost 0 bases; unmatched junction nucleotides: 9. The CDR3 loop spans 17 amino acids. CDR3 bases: TGTGCCAGCAGCCTGGACAGGGACAAACTAGCCAAAAACATTCAGTACTTC. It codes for CASSLDRDKLAKNIQYF.

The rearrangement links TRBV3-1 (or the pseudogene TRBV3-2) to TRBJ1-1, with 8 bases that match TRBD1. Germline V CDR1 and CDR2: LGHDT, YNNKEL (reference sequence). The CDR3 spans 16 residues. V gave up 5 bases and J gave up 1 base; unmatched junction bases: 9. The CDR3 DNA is TGTGCCAGCAGCGACACAGGGGGTCTACCGAACACTGAAGCTTTCTTT. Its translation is CASSDTGGLPNTEAFF.

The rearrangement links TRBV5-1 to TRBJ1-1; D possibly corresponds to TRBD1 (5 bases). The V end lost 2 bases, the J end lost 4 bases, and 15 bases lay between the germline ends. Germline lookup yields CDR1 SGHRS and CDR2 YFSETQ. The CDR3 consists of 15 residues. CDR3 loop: CASSFGRRGATEAFF. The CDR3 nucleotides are TGCGCCAGCAGCTTTGGTCGCCGCGGGGCCACTGAAGCTTTCTTT.

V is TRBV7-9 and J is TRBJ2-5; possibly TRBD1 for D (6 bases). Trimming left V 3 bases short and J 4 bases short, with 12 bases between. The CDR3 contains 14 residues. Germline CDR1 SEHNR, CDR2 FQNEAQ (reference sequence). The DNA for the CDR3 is TGTGCCAGCAGCTTCGACAGGACACGAGAGACCCAGTACTTC. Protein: CASSFDRTRETQYF.

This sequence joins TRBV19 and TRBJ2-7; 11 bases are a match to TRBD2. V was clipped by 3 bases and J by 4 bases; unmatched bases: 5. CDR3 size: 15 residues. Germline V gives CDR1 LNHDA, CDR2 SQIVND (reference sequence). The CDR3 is CASSILAGGRYEQYF. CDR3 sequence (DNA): TGTGCCAGTAGTATCCTAGCGGGAGGTAGGTACGAGCAGTACTTC. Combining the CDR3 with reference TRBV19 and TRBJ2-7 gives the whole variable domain DGGITQSPKYLFRKEGQNVTLSCEQNLNHDAMYWYRQDPGQGLRLIYYSQIVNDFQKGDIAEGYSVSREKKESFPLTVTSAQKNPTAFYLCASSILAGGRYEQYFGPGTRLTVT.

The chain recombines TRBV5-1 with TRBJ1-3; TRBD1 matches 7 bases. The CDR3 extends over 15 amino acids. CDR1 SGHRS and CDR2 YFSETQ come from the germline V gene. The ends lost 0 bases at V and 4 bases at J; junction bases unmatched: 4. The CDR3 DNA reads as TGCGCCAGCAGCTTGGGGTTGGGACAGGGAAACACCATATATTTT. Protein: CASSLGLGQGNTIYF.